This entry describes one T cell receptor beta chain. This specimen belongs to a study of ipilimumab plus nivolumab after autologous stem cell transplantation. Study in general: The myeloma cohort included high-risk transplant-naive patients and patients relapsing within 3 years of a first autologous transplant.

Dosing: nivolumab 3 mg/kg IV, weeks 1, 4, 7, 10, then every two weeks to week 26. Sequencing used immunoSEQ multiplex PCR; TCRdb keeps in-frame clones, though not all of them. Here the sample spans some 5,000 clones, approximately 76% being singletons. Germline V gene sequence: CDR1 SGHNT, CDR2 YYREEE (reference sequence). This CDR3 contains 13 residues. V was trimmed by 4 bases and J by 10 bases, leaving 15 bases between them. The receptor's source is a male donor with multiple myeloma. This chain joins TRBV5-4 and TRBJ2-1; unclear D gene. The sample in question was PBMCs, obtained in a trial of ipilimumab plus nivolumab as post-transplant consolidation. CDR3 sequence (DNA): TGTGCCAGCAGCCTTGTCGGGTCTGGCGAGCAGTTCTTC. Translation gives CASSLVGSGEQFF.